This is a list of T cell receptor beta chains from one sample in a study of OX40 agonist ivuxolimab in advanced cancers. Sequencing used immunoSEQ multiplex PCR; TCRdb keeps in-frame clones, though not all of them. Of approximately 74,000 clones in the sample, 80% to 95% were seen once. The material was CD4+ or CD8+ T cells sorted from blood, obtained in a trial of the OX40 agonist ivuxolimab. The receptors originated from an adult with an advanced solid tumor such as melanoma, head and neck, liver or kidney cancer. CDR3s include the opening cysteine and the closing phenylalanine or tryptophan. Each record gives: CDR3 length, D gene, clone size, J gene, V gene, CDR3 DNA, CDR3 protein. A D gene is named only where the DNA matches it firmly. The size entry is marked missing in some rows and otherwise reads once, few, many or a size class.

length: 20; D: TRBD2; size: .; J: TRBJ2-1; V: TRBV15; DNA: TGTGCCACCAGCAGAGAGAAGGGAACTAGCGGGATTTTTTCCTACAATGAGCAGTTCTTC; CDR3: CATSREKGTSGIFSYNEQFF
length: 15; D: TRBD2; size: .; J: TRBJ2-1; V: TRBV5-1; DNA: TGCGCCAGCATTGGGGTAGCGGGAGCTTACAATGAGCAGTTCTTC; CDR3: CASIGVAGAYNEQFF
length: 13; D: .; size: .; J: TRBJ2-5; V: TRBV7-9; DNA: TGTGCCAGCAGCAGGGACGTAGAAGAGACCCAGTACTTC; CDR3: CASSRDVEETQYF
length: 17; D: TRBD2; size: .; J: TRBJ2-7; V: TRBV27; DNA: TGTGCCAGCAGTCCCCGGACTAGCGGGGTCCTCTGGTACGAGCAGTACTTC; CDR3: CASSPRTSGVLWYEQYF
length: 16; D: .; size: .; J: TRBJ1-4; V: TRBV11-2; DNA: TGTGCCAGCAGCTTAGGGTATTCGGGCCCTAATGAAAAACTGTTTTTT; CDR3: CASSLGYSGPNEKLFF
length: 15; D: .; size: .; J: TRBJ1-5; V: TRBV7-2; DNA: TGTGCCAGCAGCTTAGACGTCGCAGGTCCGTGGCCCCAGCATTTT; CDR3: CASSLDVAGPWPQHF
length: 17; D: TRBD2; size: .; J: TRBJ2-3; V: TRBV7-8; DNA: TGTGCCAGCAGCTTAGACATAGCGGGAGGGGTCACAGATACGCAGTATTTT; CDR3: CASSLDIAGGVTDTQYF
length: 14; D: .; size: .; J: TRBJ1-1; V: TRBV27; DNA: TGTGCCAGCAGTTCTCTAGCCAGAGACACTGAAGCTTTCTTT; CDR3: CASSSLARDTEAFF
length: 14; D: .; size: .; J: TRBJ1-5; V: TRBV6-5; DNA: TGTGCCAGCAGTCCCGGCTGGGGAGGCCAGCCCCAGCATTTT; CDR3: CASSPGWGGQPQHF
length: 13; D: TRBD1; size: .; J: TRBJ1-5; V: TRBV5-6; DNA: TGTGCCAGCAGCCTGACAGGGGCTCAGCCCCAGCATTTT; CDR3: CASSLTGAQPQHF
length: 15; D: TRBD1; size: .; J: TRBJ2-2; V: TRBV7-2; DNA: TGTGCCAGCAGCTTAACAGGGGGCGACACCGGGGAGCTGTTTTTT; CDR3: CASSLTGGDTGELFF
length: 13; D: .; size: once; J: TRBJ1-2; V: TRBV6-1; DNA: TGTGCCAGCAGTGAGGGGCAGGGATTTGGCTACACCTTC; CDR3: CASSEGQGFGYTF
length: 12; D: .; size: .; J: TRBJ2-3; V: TRBV5-1; DNA: TGCGCCAGCAGCTTGGCCCCGGGAAAGGTGTATTTT; CDR3: CASSLAPGKVYF
length: 14; D: .; size: .; J: TRBJ2-5; V: TRBV29-1; DNA: TGCAGCGCCTCAACACTGGCCGTGGGAGAGACCCAGTACTTC; CDR3: CSASTLAVGETQYF
length: 15; D: .; size: .; J: TRBJ2-6; V: TRBV7-6; DNA: TGTGCCAGCAGCTTACGAAGACCTGGGGCCAACGTCCTGACTTTC; CDR3: CASSLRRPGANVLTF
length: 15; D: .; size: .; J: TRBJ2-2; V: TRBV5-4; DNA: TGTGCCAGCAGCTTATTTGGAAGTAACACCGGGGAGCTGTTTTTT; CDR3: CASSLFGSNTGELFF
length: 14; D: TRBD1; size: .; J: TRBJ1-2; V: TRBV6-6; DNA: TGTGCCAGCAGTTTTAACGACAGGGCTCAGGGCTACACCTTC; CDR3: CASSFNDRAQGYTF
length: 14; D: .; size: .; J: TRBJ2-5; V: TRBV5-1; DNA: TGCGCCAGCAGCTTGGAAGGGCGGGGAGAGACCCAGTACTTC; CDR3: CASSLEGRGETQYF
length: 16; D: TRBD1; size: few; J: TRBJ2-3; V: TRBV11-2; DNA: TGTGCCAGCAGCCCCAACAGGGGGCCACGGGGTGATACGCAGTATTTT; CDR3: CASSPNRGPRGDTQYF
length: 16; D: TRBD1; size: .; J: TRBJ2-2; V: TRBV7-8; DNA: TGTGCCAGCAGTCGCCGGGACAGGGGTGGATCCGGGGAGCTGTTTTTT; CDR3: CASSRRDRGGSGELFF
length: 14; D: .; size: .; J: TRBJ2-7; V: TRBV6-4; DNA: TGTGCCAGCAGCAAAGAGGGGGGCGCCTACGAGCAGTACTTC; CDR3: CASSKEGGAYEQYF
length: 14; D: .; size: .; J: TRBJ2-2; V: TRBV29-1; DNA: TGCAGCGTTAACCAGGGGGGCCTGGTCGGGGAGCTGTTTTTT; CDR3: CSVNQGGLVGELFF
length: 14; D: .; size: .; J: TRBJ2-5; V: TRBV21-1; DNA: TGTGCCAGCAGCAACGTTTACAGTCAAGAGACCCAGTACTTC; CDR3: CASSNVYSQETQYF
length: 12; D: TRBD2; size: .; J: TRBJ2-5; V: TRBV5-8; DNA: TGTGCCAGCAGGATTAGCGGGGAGACCCAGTACTTC; CDR3: CASRISGETQYF
length: 15; D: .; size: few; J: TRBJ2-6; V: TRBV19; DNA: TGTGCCACCCGCCGTGGAGGTTCTGGGGCCAACGTCCTGACTTTC; CDR3: CATRRGGSGANVLTF
length: 14; D: TRBD1; size: .; J: TRBJ1-5; V: TRBV19; DNA: TGTGCCAGTAGGGAAACAGGGGGCGGCAAGCCCCAGCATTTT; CDR3: CASRETGGGKPQHF
length: 15; D: TRBD1; size: .; J: TRBJ1-2; V: TRBV14; DNA: TGTGCCAGCAGCCAAGCGGGCAGGCCAGGGGGTGGCTACACCTTC; CDR3: CASSQAGRPGGGYTF
length: 13; D: .; size: .; J: TRBJ1-5; V: TRBV18; DNA: TGTGCCAGCTCACTCGACAGGAATCAGCCCCAGCATTTT; CDR3: CASSLDRNQPQHF
length: 15; D: .; size: .; J: TRBJ2-5; V: TRBV9; DNA: TGTGCCAGCAGCGTAGGGCCAAGCCCTGGGGAGACCCAGTACTTC; CDR3: CASSVGPSPGETQYF
length: 16; D: TRBD2; size: .; J: TRBJ2-2; V: TRBV7-2; DNA: TGTGCCAGCAGCTGGTCCGGGACTAGCGTCTCCGGGGAGCTGTTTTTT; CDR3: CASSWSGTSVSGELFF
length: 13; D: .; size: .; J: TRBJ2-5; V: TRBV7-3; DNA: TGTGCCAGCAGCTTGCAGCCCCAAGAGACCCAGTACTTC; CDR3: CASSLQPQETQYF
length: 12; D: TRBD1; size: .; J: TRBJ1-4; V: TRBV29-1; DNA: TGCAGCGTTGACGCAGGGGGGGAAAAACTGTTTTTT; CDR3: CSVDAGGEKLFF
length: 15; D: TRBD2; size: .; J: TRBJ2-7; V: TRBV4-3; DNA: TGCGCCAGCAGCCAAGAACTAGCGGGAGTATACGAGCAGTACTTC; CDR3: CASSQELAGVYEQYF
length: 14; D: TRBD2; size: .; J: TRBJ2-7; V: TRBV7-8; DNA: TGTGCCAGCAGCTCGACTAGCGGGAGCTACGAGCAGTACTTC; CDR3: CASSSTSGSYEQYF
length: 15; D: .; size: .; J: TRBJ2-7; V: TRBV15; DNA: TGTGCCACCAGCAGAGGAGGTGAGGGCTCCTACGAGCAGTACTTC; CDR3: CATSRGGEGSYEQYF
length: 14; D: TRBD1; size: once; J: TRBJ2-7; V: TRBV7-2; DNA: TGTGCCAGCAGCTGGGGACAGGGGGCAAACGAGCAGTACTTC; CDR3: CASSWGQGANEQYF
length: 15; D: .; size: .; J: TRBJ2-1; V: TRBV7-2; DNA: TGTGCCAGCAGCTTAGACGCGGGGACCTACAATGAGCAGTTCTTC; CDR3: CASSLDAGTYNEQFF
length: 17; D: .; size: .; J: TRBJ2-5; V: TRBV11-1; DNA: TGTGCCAGCAGCGCCACCCCTCTATCCGTTGGGCAAGAGACCCAGTACTTC; CDR3: CASSATPLSVGQETQYF
length: 11; D: .; size: few; J: TRBJ2-7; V: TRBV30; DNA: TGTGCCTGGAGTGACCAATACGAGCAGTACTTC; CDR3: CAWSDQYEQYF
length: 14; D: .; size: once; J: TRBJ1-4; V: TRBV7-7; DNA: TGTGCTAGCAGCTTAGGGGACGGTGTTGGAAAACTGTTTTTT; CDR3: CASSLGDGVGKLFF
length: 11; D: .; size: .; J: TRBJ2-1; V: TRBV20-1; DNA: TGCAGTGCTGGGGGCCGGCGTGAGCAGTTCTTC; CDR3: CSAGGRREQFF
length: 17; D: TRBD2; size: .; J: TRBJ2-7; V: TRBV7-2; DNA: TGTGCCAGCAGCTCACAGATCCTAGCGGGAGGTGGTGGCGAGCAGTACTTC; CDR3: CASSSQILAGGGGEQYF
length: 14; D: .; size: .; J: TRBJ2-2; V: TRBV7-2; DNA: TGTGCCAGCAGCCCAGGACTCAACACCGGGGAGCTGTTTTTT; CDR3: CASSPGLNTGELFF
length: 17; D: TRBD2; size: .; J: TRBJ2-3; V: TRBV5-1; DNA: TGCGCCAGCAGCTTGGGCGGGACTAGCGGGAGCACAGATACGCAGTATTTT; CDR3: CASSLGGTSGSTDTQYF
length: 16; D: TRBD2; size: .; J: TRBJ2-1; V: TRBV6-6; DNA: TGTGCCAGCAAGGGCCCGGTAGCGGGAGCATACAATGAGCAGTTCTTC; CDR3: CASKGPVAGAYNEQFF
length: 15; D: .; size: .; J: TRBJ2-6; V: TRBV6-5; DNA: TGTGCCAGCAGTTACGTCAGCTCTGGGGCCAACGTCCTGACTTTC; CDR3: CASSYVSSGANVLTF
length: 13; D: .; size: once; J: TRBJ1-2; V: TRBV7-2; DNA: TGTGCCAGCAGCTTATCCGAATCCTATGGCTACACCTTC; CDR3: CASSLSESYGYTF
length: 13; D: TRBD1; size: .; J: TRBJ1-2; V: TRBV4-2; DNA: TGTGCCGCAGGGACAGGGGGTTTCTATGGCTACACCTTC; CDR3: CAAGTGGFYGYTF
length: 16; D: TRBD2; size: once; J: TRBJ2-7; V: TRBV7-2; DNA: TGTGCCAGCAGCCCGAAGAGCGGGGGGCGCAGGTACGAGCAGTACTTC; CDR3: CASSPKSGGRRYEQYF
length: 12; D: .; size: .; J: TRBJ1-1; V: TRBV6-6; DNA: TGTGCCAGCAGTTACCGGGCAGTCGAAGCTTTCTTT; CDR3: CASSYRAVEAFF
length: 15; D: .; size: .; J: TRBJ2-3; V: TRBV6-6; DNA: TGTGCCAGCAGTTACCCAGGGGATGGCACAGATACGCAGTATTTT; CDR3: CASSYPGDGTDTQYF
length: 17; D: .; size: .; J: TRBJ2-6; V: TRBV19; DNA: TGTGCCAGTAGTATCGGGACAACCTTCTCTGGGGCCAACGTCCTGACTTTC; CDR3: CASSIGTTFSGANVLTF
length: 16; D: .; size: .; J: TRBJ2-3; V: TRBV15; DNA: TGTGCCACCAGCAGAGATCAAGGGTTTGGGGGAGATACGCAGTATTTT; CDR3: CATSRDQGFGGDTQYF
length: 12; D: .; size: .; J: TRBJ2-7; V: TRBV7-9; DNA: TGTGCCAGCAGCTTACCATCCTACGAGCAGTACTTC; CDR3: CASSLPSYEQYF